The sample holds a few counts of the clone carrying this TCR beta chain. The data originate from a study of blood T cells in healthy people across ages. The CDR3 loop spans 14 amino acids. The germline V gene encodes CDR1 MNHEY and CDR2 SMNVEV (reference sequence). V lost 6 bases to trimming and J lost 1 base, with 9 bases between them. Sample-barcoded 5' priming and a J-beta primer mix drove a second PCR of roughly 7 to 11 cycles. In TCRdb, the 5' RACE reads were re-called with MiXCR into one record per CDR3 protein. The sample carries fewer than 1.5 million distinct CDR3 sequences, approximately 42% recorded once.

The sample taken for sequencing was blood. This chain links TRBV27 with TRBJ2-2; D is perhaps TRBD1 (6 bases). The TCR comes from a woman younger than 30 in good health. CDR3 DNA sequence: TGTGCCAGCAGATCGGACAGGAACACCGGGGAGCTGTTTTTT. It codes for CASRSDRNTGELFF.